Below are 21 T cell receptor beta chains sequenced from a single sample in a study of blood T cell repertoires in COVID-19. Libraries were prepared by immunoSEQ multiplex PCR; TCRdb keeps only in-frame clonotypes and omits some of them. The sample yields approximately 47,000 clones, 86% seen once. Sequences were obtained from peripheral blood. The receptors derive from a woman of 80 years or more with COVID-19, enrolled during active disease.

J is TRBJ1-2 and V is TRBV24-1, with 7 bases fitting TRBD1. Germline values: CDR1 KGHDR, CDR2 SFDVKD. The CDR3 loop spans 13 amino acids. The V and J ends lost 3 bases and 8 bases, in that order; junction bases with no gene match: 5. The CDR3 here is CATSDGPGGGYTF. CDR3 nucleotides: TGTGCCACCAGTGATGGGCCAGGGGGGGGCTACACCTTC.

The chain uses TRBV6-2 or TRBV6-3 and TRBJ1-6; 10 bases line up with TRBD1. The CDR3 spans 15 residues. V dropped 5 bases and J dropped 10; count of bases not matched to a gene: 8. The germline CDR1 and CDR2 sequences are MNHEY and SVGEGT. The CDR3 DNA reads TGTGCCAGCAGTGACCGGGACAGGGGACACTCACCCCTCCACTTT. The encoded protein is CASSDRDRGHSPLHF.

The chain joins TRBV29-1 to TRBJ2-7; 11 nucleotides line up with TRBD2. CDR3 size: 13 residues. Germline V gene sequence: CDR1 SQVTM, CDR2 ANQGSEA. The junction had 5 bases not matched to a gene; V was cut back by 5 bases and J by 5 bases. The CDR3 DNA reads as TGCAGCGTTATACTAGCGGGAGTACACGAGCAGTACTTC. This encodes CSVILAGVHEQYF.

CDR3: CASSDDRGTEAFF. The CDR3 region has the DNA TGTGCCAGCAGTGACGACAGGGGGACTGAAGCTTTCTTT. V gene TRBV2 combines with J gene TRBJ1-1; 9 bases map to TRBD1. The germline CDR1 and CDR2 sequences are SNHLY and FYNNEI. This CDR3 comprises 13 residues. V trimming: 3 bases; J trimming: 5 bases; junction bases outside the gene matches: 1.

The chain carries TRBV6-5 and TRBJ1-2; unclear D gene. Deletions cut 0 bases from V and 0 bases from J, with 8 bases between. The CDR3 is 15 residues long. Germline V CDR1 and CDR2: MNHEY, SVGAGI. The CDR3 DNA sequence: TGTGCCAGCAGTTACTCGGAGCGATCTAACTATGGCTACACCTTC. Its translation: CASSYSERSNYGYTF.

This clone was picked up one time. The chain joins TRBV11-2 to TRBJ2-2; the D is unclear. V lost 4 bases and J lost 1, with 10 bases in between. Germline V CDR1 and CDR2: SGHAT, FQNNGV. The CDR3 totals 15 residues. The CDR3 DNA reads TGTGCCAGCAGCTCCGTGGCAGGGAACACCGGGGAGCTGTTTTTT. This translates into CASSSVAGNTGELFF.

The V call is TRBV7-3, the J call TRBJ1-1; 8 bases are a match to TRBD1. J lost 5 bases, V lost 4 bases, and 6 bases had no gene match. CDR3 length equals 14 residues. Germline CDR1 reads SGHTA; CDR2 reads FQGTGA. DNA of the CDR3: TGTGCCAGCAGCTCCACAGGGGGTGGAACTGAAGCTTTCTTT. Amino acid sequence: CASSSTGGGTEAFF. The full variable domain, its missing parts supplied by reference TRBV7-3 and TRBJ1-1, is GAGVSQTPSNKVTEKGKYVELRCDPISGHTALYWYRQSLGQGPEFLIYFQGTGAADDSGLPNDRFFAVRPEGSVSTLKIQRTERGDSAVYLCASSSTGGGTEAFFGQGTRLTVV.

There are a few counts of this clone. CDR3 nucleotide sequence: TGTGCCAGCAGAGGAAGAAACACTTACGGGACTAGCGGGAACACAGATACGCAGTATTTT. Translation: CASRGRNTYGTSGNTDTQYF. The rearrangement joins TRBV28 to TRBJ2-3, with TRBD2 identical over 13 bases. V gave up 6 bases and J gave up 2 bases; unmatched junction bases: 17. Germline V CDR1 and CDR2: MDHEN, SYDVKM. The CDR3 is 20 residues long.

The chain uses TRBV5-1 and TRBJ2-6, with a possible D match to TRBD1 (6 bases). V lost 6 bases, J lost 0 bases, and 7 bases lay in between. The CDR3 is made up of 14 amino acids. In germline, CDR1 is SGHRS, CDR2 YFSETQ. CDR3 loop: CASNRVSGANVLTF. The CDR3 bases are TGCGCCAGCAACAGGGTCTCTGGGGCCAACGTCCTGACTTTC.

This rearrangement joins TRBV5-4 to TRBJ2-5; 12 nucleotides agree with TRBD1. This CDR3 contains 17 residues. V lost 2 bases, J lost 5 bases, and 10 bases stayed unmatched. Germline loops: CDR1 SGHNT, CDR2 YYREEE (reference sequence). CDR3 sequence: CASSFPPGTGGMETQYF. The CDR3 coding sequence is TGTGCCAGCAGCTTCCCGCCCGGGACAGGGGGCATGGAGACCCAGTACTTC.

The chain carries TRBV7-9 and TRBJ1-5, with D hard to call. From germline, CDR1 is SEHNR and CDR2 FQNEAQ (reference sequence). The CDR3 is 14 residues long. Trimming took 1 base from V and 9 from J, leaving 13 bases between them. Here the CDR3 reads CASSLVAGGGPQHF. The CDR3 DNA is TGTGCCAGCAGCTTAGTTGCCGGTGGAGGGCCCCAGCATTTT.

This clone was found a few times. J is TRBJ1-2 and V is TRBV7-9; the D gene is possibly TRBD1 (5 bases). The germline CDR1 and CDR2 sequences are SEHNR and FQNEAQ (reference sequence). The length of the CDR3 is 13 residues. Trimming left V 1 base short and J 8 bases short, with 11 bases between. The CDR3 reads CASSLEGLGGYTF. The CDR3 region has the DNA TGTGCCAGCAGCTTAGAGGGACTTGGCGGCTACACCTTC.

The count of this clone is one. V gene TRBV6-6 combines with J gene TRBJ1-2, with a possible D match to TRBD1 (5 bases). The germline V and J ends were trimmed by 4 bases and 3 bases, with 9 bases remaining between them. The CDR3 runs 13 residues. Germline CDR1 and CDR2: MNHNY and SVGAGI (reference sequence). The CDR3 is CASSSQGDYGYTF. CDR3 coding DNA: TGTGCCAGCAGTTCGCAGGGCGACTATGGCTACACCTTC.

To note about this clone: This CDR3 is also generated by other DNA sequences in the sample. V usage is TRBV6-5 and J usage is TRBJ1-1; TRBD1 might be the D (5 bases). Trimming pared 8 bases from V and 1 base from J, leaving 14 bases between. This CDR3 contains 14 residues. Germline V CDR1 and CDR2: MNHEY, SVGAGI. In nucleotides, the CDR3 is TGTGCCAGCCGGCTTACAGGTGAGAACACTGAAGCTTTCTTT. Encoded protein: CASRLTGENTEAFF.

The V and J genes are TRBV6-4 and TRBJ2-1; 14 bases agree with TRBD2. The V and J ends lost 5 bases and 6 bases, in that order; junction bases with no gene match: 3. Germline V gene sequence: CDR1 MRHNA, CDR2 SNTAGT. The CDR3 sequence is 15 residues long. For the CDR3, the DNA is TGTGCCAGCAGTACCGGGACTAGCGGGAGCAATGAGCAGTTCTTC. Protein sequence: CASSTGTSGSNEQFF.

The table lists this clone with a few counts. V and J are TRBV9 and TRBJ1-2; no clear D. The CDR3 runs 13 residues. Trimming took off 5 bases at V and 7 bases at J, with 15 bases between the two ends. Germline V gene lookup returns CDR1 SGDLS and CDR2 YYNGEE. CDR3 sequence: CASSASYRGGYTF. The CDR3 bases are TGTGCCAGCAGTGCCTCCTACCGGGGTGGCTACACCTTC.

This clone was picked up one time. J is TRBJ2-3 and V is TRBV6-6, with D possibly TRBD2 on 5 matching bases. There are 14 residues in the CDR3. V lost 7 bases to trimming and J lost 2 bases, with 13 bases between them. CDR1 is MNHNY, CDR2 SVGAGI, per germline (reference sequence). DNA for the CDR3: TGTGCCAGCAAACTAGTTCACCACACAGATACGCAGTATTTT. The encoded protein is CASKLVHHTDTQYF.

V gene TRBV18 combines with J gene TRBJ1-2; D is undetermined. CDR1 KGHSH and CDR2 LQKENI come from the germline V gene. Trimming removed 3 bases from V and 0 bases from J, with 11 bases in between. The CDR3 has 15 amino acids. The CDR3, as DNA: TGTGCCAGCTCACCCTCCGCAGTTCCTAACTATGGCTACACCTTC. Its translation is CASSPSAVPNYGYTF.

This chain uses TRBV18 with TRBJ1-4, with TRBD1 matching 8 bases. Germline lookup yields CDR1 KGHSH and CDR2 LQKENI. This CDR3 is built from 13 residues. The V and J ends lost 6 bases and 8 bases, in that order; junction bases with no gene match: 5. CDR3 coding DNA: TGTGCCAGCTCGGGACAGGTTAGCGAAAAACTGTTTTTT. It yields the protein CASSGQVSEKLFF. Drawing the rest from reference TRBV18 and TRBJ1-4, the complete variable domain is NAGVMQNPRHLVRRRGQEARLRCSPMKGHSHVYWYRQLPEEGLKFMVYLQKENIIDESGMPKERFSAEFPKEGPSILRIQQVVRGDSAAYFCASSGQVSEKLFFGSGTQLSVL.

The chain carries TRBV6-5 and TRBJ1-3; 10 bases agree with TRBD1. This CDR3 has 15 amino acids. Germline CDR1 reads MNHEY; CDR2 reads SVGAGI. With 6 bases clipped from V and 4 bases from J, the junction kept 6 bases outside the gene matches. The CDR3 DNA reads TGTGCCAGCAGCTACGACAGGGGGCAAGGAAACACCATATATTTT. The encoded protein is CASSYDRGQGNTIYF.

The chain employs TRBV5-1 and TRBJ1-2; D gene uncertain. Trimming took off 7 bases at V and 2 bases at J, with 9 bases between the two ends. The CDR3 length is 12 residues. CDR1 and CDR2 (germline): SGHRS, YFSETQ. The CDR3 here is CASSGSNYGYTF. The CDR3 DNA sequence: TGCGCCAGCTCGGGTTCGAACTATGGCTACACCTTC. Drawing the rest from reference TRBV5-1 and TRBJ1-2, the complete variable domain is KAGVTQTPRYLIKTRGQQVTLSCSPISGHRSVSWYQQTPGQGLQFLFEYFSETQRNKGNFPGRFSGRQFSNSRSEMNVSTLELGDSALYLCASSGSNYGYTFGSGTRLTVV.